The 22 T cell receptor beta chains reported below all come from one sample, sequenced in a study of PD-L1 blockade in urothelial cancer. As to time point: pretreatment peripheral blood. TCRdb's copy holds only in-frame clones and misses some; the assay was immunoSEQ multiplex PCR. This sample has fewer than 60,000 clones; roughly 80% occur once, and the top ten carry 1% to 1.5%. Source: PBMCs, taken around atezolizumab (anti-PD-L1) treatment. The receptors here all came from a man over 45 with urothelial cancer.

The chain couples TRBV9 to TRBJ2-3; D remains ambiguous. Germline CDR1 reads SGDLS; CDR2 reads YYNGEE. The CDR3 covers 14 residues. Trimming pared 5 bases from V and 0 bases from J, leaving 10 bases between. CDR3 DNA sequence: TGTGCCAGCAGGGAGACGCCTAGCACAGATACGCAGTATTTT. This translates into CASRETPSTDTQYF.

The gene calls are TRBV11-2 and TRBJ2-3; TRBD2 agrees at 9 bases. CDR3 length: 16 amino acids. V lost 0 bases to trimming and J lost 1 base; unmatched junction nucleotides: 2. Germline lookup yields CDR1 SGHAT and CDR2 FQNNGV. The CDR3 loop reads CASSLDGGGGTDTQYF. Written as DNA, the CDR3 is TGTGCCAGCAGCTTAGATGGCGGGGGGGGCACAGATACGCAGTATTTT.

CDR3 DNA sequence: TGTGCCAGTAGTATAGACACGAACACCGGGGAGCTGTTTTTT. Its translation is CASSIDTNTGELFF. The V and J genes are TRBV19 and TRBJ2-2; unclear D gene. V lost 0 bases and J 0 bases, leaving 2 bases between the germline ends. Germline V gives CDR1 LNHDA, CDR2 SQIVND (reference sequence). The CDR3 totals 14 residues.

The rearrangement joins TRBV27 to TRBJ1-3; D is possibly TRBD1 (5 bases). Trimming cost V 2 bases and J 0 bases, with 11 bases left between them. The CDR3 loop spans 16 amino acids. The germline gives CDR1 MNHEY, CDR2 SMNVEV (reference sequence). CDR3 protein: CASSLVGQSSGNTIYF. As DNA, the CDR3 is TGTGCCAGCAGTTTAGTCGGACAAAGCTCTGGAAACACCATATATTTT.

As concerns this clone: The sample holds other DNA sequences that translate to the same CDR3. J is TRBJ1-2 and V is TRBV10-1; D remains ambiguous. Trimming took off 5 bases at V and 0 bases at J, with 22 bases between the two ends. The CDR3 consists of 18 residues. CDR1 is WNHNN and CDR2 is SYGVQD in the germline V gene (reference sequence). Here the CDR3 reads CASSISQRAAGTNYGYTF. CDR3 coding DNA: TGCGCCAGCAGTATCTCCCAGCGGGCGGCGGGCACTAACTATGGCTACACCTTC.

The rearrangement uses TRBV7-3 and TRBJ2-1; 9 positions match TRBD2. The CDR3 covers 15 residues. The germline gives CDR1 SGHTA, CDR2 FQGTGA. With 2 bases clipped from V and 10 bases from J, the junction kept 9 bases outside the gene matches. The CDR3 sequence is CASSLLSSGGREQFF. The CDR3 nucleotides are TGTGCCAGCAGCTTACTTAGTAGCGGGGGTAGGGAGCAGTTCTTC.

The DNA of the CDR3 is TGTGCCAGCAGCGTACTTTGGACAGGCCCGTTTTTGGATGGCTACACCTTC. The encoded protein is CASSVLWTGPFLDGYTF. The chain combines TRBV9 with TRBJ1-2, with 7 bases aligning to TRBD1. Looked up from germline, CDR1 is SGDLS and CDR2 is YYNGEE. This CDR3 contains 17 residues. V lost 1 base to trimming and J lost 6 bases; unmatched junction nucleotides: 15.

This clone showed up just once. The chain uses TRBV6-1 and TRBJ1-3; D is unclear. The V and J ends lost 1 base and 0 bases respectively, with 7 bases between them. This CDR3 region has 15 residues. From germline, CDR1 is MNHNS and CDR2 SASEGT. This chain's CDR3 is CASSEDASSGNTIYF. The CDR3 coding sequence is TGTGCCAGCAGTGAAGACGCCAGCTCTGGAAACACCATATATTTT.

V usage is TRBV7-7 and J usage is TRBJ2-2; weak D call: TRBD2 (6 bases). Per germline, CDR1 SSHAT and CDR2 FNYEAQ (reference sequence). The length of the CDR3 is 14 residues. V dropped 3 bases and J dropped 4 bases, with 9 bases sitting between them. For the CDR3, the DNA is TGTGCCAGCAGCTTGCGGGGTACCACCGGGGAGCTGTTTTTT. It translates to CASSLRGTTGELFF. Complete variable domain (other parts from reference TRBV7-7 and TRBJ2-2): GAGVSQSPRYKVTKRGQDVTLRCDPISSHATLYWYQQALGQGPEFLTYFNYEAQPDKSGLPSDRFSAERPEGSISTLTIQRTEQRDSAMYRCASSLRGTTGELFFGEGSRLTVL.

The chain combines TRBV9 with TRBJ2-1, with TRBD2 identical over 7 bases. The V and J ends lost 5 bases and 0 bases, in that order; junction bases with no gene match: 17. From germline, CDR1 is SGDLS and CDR2 YYNGEE. CDR3 size: 19 residues. CDR3 region: CASSRPGLQTQSSYNEQFF. The CDR3 region has the DNA TGTGCCAGCAGTCGTCCGGGACTACAAACACAGAGCTCCTACAATGAGCAGTTCTTC.

V usage is TRBV27 and J usage is TRBJ1-2; D ambiguous. Germline values: CDR1 MNHEY, CDR2 SMNVEV (reference sequence). Trimming removed 5 bases from V and 0 bases from J, with 10 bases in between. The CDR3 sequence is 14 residues long. This CDR3 is CASSDGFSNYGYTF. The CDR3 DNA reads as TGTGCCAGCAGTGACGGGTTCTCTAACTATGGCTACACCTTC.

This chain uses TRBV28 with TRBJ1-1, with D uncertain. V dropped 3 bases and J dropped 3 bases, with 5 bases sitting between them. This CDR3 contains 12 residues. Germline V gene sequence: CDR1 MDHEN, CDR2 SYDVKM. CDR3 sequence reads: CASSFSYTEAFF. The CDR3 bases are TGTGCCAGCAGTTTTTCTTACACTGAAGCTTTCTTT.

The chain links TRBV28 to TRBJ2-2; no firm D call. The CDR3 runs 12 residues. Between the trimmed V and J ends, which lost 8 bases and 5 bases, there was a span of 9 bases. CDR1 is MDHEN and CDR2 is SYDVKM in the germline V gene. CDR3 nucleotide sequence: TGTGCCAGCGGATCTAGAACCGGGGAGCTGTTTTTT. This encodes CASGSRTGELFF. The whole variable domain, filled in from reference TRBV28 and TRBJ2-2, reads DVKVTQSSRYLVKRTGEKVFLECVQDMDHENMFWYRQDPGLGLRLIYFSYDVKMKEKGDIPEGYSVSREKKERFSLILESASTNQTSMYLCASGSRTGELFFGEGSRLTVL.

The chain combines TRBV4-2 with TRBJ2-7; 9 bases are a match to TRBD2. V lost 7 bases and J lost 6; bases outside the gene matches: 10. In germline, CDR1 is LGHNA, CDR2 YNFKEQ. This CDR3 region has 14 residues. CDR3: CASNRAGGPGEQYF. In DNA form, the CDR3 reads TGTGCCAGCAACCGAGCGGGGGGCCCGGGCGAGCAGTACTTC.

The genes are TRBV30 and TRBJ2-7; 7 nucleotides line up with TRBD1. This CDR3 comprises 15 residues. Germline CDR1 reads GTSNPN; CDR2 reads SVGIG (reference sequence). Trimming cost V 5 bases and J 0 bases; bases outside gene matches: 10. CDR3 sequence reads: CAWQVGQASSYEQYF. CDR3 bases: TGTGCCTGGCAGGTTGGACAGGCGAGCTCCTACGAGCAGTACTTC.

A word on this clone: Other DNA sequences in this sample translate to the same CDR3. The rearrangement uses TRBV7-2 and TRBJ2-7; D gene unclear. The CDR3 totals 12 residues. The germline V and J ends were trimmed by 3 bases and 0 bases, with 3 bases remaining between them. Germline V lookup: CDR1 SGHTA, CDR2 FQGNSA. The CDR3 bases are TGTGCCAGCAGCTTCAACTCCTACGAGCAGTACTTC. Translating gives CASSFNSYEQYF.

The chain links TRBV19 to TRBJ2-7; 8 bases match TRBD2. V lost 5 bases and J lost 0; bases outside the gene matches: 6. This CDR3 comprises 15 residues. Germline CDR1 reads LNHDA; CDR2 reads SQIVND (reference sequence). Here the CDR3 reads CASSGLAGTSYEQYF. In DNA, the CDR3 is TGTGCCAGTAGTGGGCTAGCGGGTACCTCCTACGAGCAGTACTTC.

This chain uses TRBV15 with TRBJ1-1; D not certain. The CDR3 length is 15 residues. The germline V gene encodes CDR1 LNHNV and CDR2 YYDKDF (reference sequence). Between the trimmed V and J ends, which lost 0 bases and 1 base, there was a span of 9 bases. CDR3 in DNA: TGTGCCACCAGCAGAGACCCGACACCGAACACTGAAGCTTTCTTT. Its translation is CATSRDPTPNTEAFF.

The gene calls are TRBV5-1 and TRBJ1-4; no firm D call. From germline, CDR1 is SGHRS and CDR2 YFSETQ. The CDR3 loop spans 14 amino acids. Between the trimmed V and J ends, which lost 0 bases and 8 bases, there was a span of 11 bases. The CDR3 spells CASSLGPGSEKLFF. Written as DNA, the CDR3 is TGCGCCAGCAGCTTGGGTCCTGGTAGCGAAAAACTGTTTTTT.

Comments on this clone: At one end, the junction sequence differs from germline, possibly due to a read error. The CDR3 DNA sequence: TGCGCCAGCAGCCAAGAGGACAGGGGGGCCTATGACCAGTTCTTC. This gives the protein CASSQEDRGAYDQFF. The chain carries TRBV4-3 and TRBJ2-1, with 10 bases identical to TRBD1. This CDR3 is built from 15 residues. The germline gives CDR1 LGHNA, CDR2 YSLEER.

The J gene is TRBJ2-7, the V gene TRBV5-4; the D is unclear. The CDR3 has 11 amino acids. The germline CDR1 and CDR2 sequences are SGHNT and YYREEE (reference sequence). V lost 6 bases, J lost 3 bases, and 7 bases lay in between. This chain's CDR3 is CASILRYEQYF. CDR3 coding DNA: TGTGCCAGCATCCTCCGCTACGAGCAGTACTTC.

Written as DNA, the CDR3 is TGTGCCAGCAGCTTAGGACAGGGACAAGAGACCCAGTACTTC. This codes for CASSLGQGQETQYF. V gene TRBV11-2 combines with J gene TRBJ2-5; the match to TRBD1 covers 7 bases. The trim removed 1 base at V and 2 bases at J, leaving 1 base unmatched. CDR3 size: 14 residues. The germline V gene has CDR1 SGHAT and CDR2 FQNNGV.